Presented here are 14 T cell receptor beta chains from one specimen sequenced in a study of a mutant IDH1 vaccine in newly diagnosed glioma. Produced via immunoSEQ multiplex PCR; TCRdb's table is partial and in-frame only. Of about 61,000 clones listed, 80% are singletons. Their target antigens are unknown. Time point specified: week 11, during vaccination. Doses comprised 300 ug of mutant IDH1 20-mer peptide each, plus topical imiquimod. Specimen: PBMCs, collected from a glioma patient whose treatment included an IDH1 peptide vaccine. The receptor set was obtained from a man in his fifties with glioma.

The rearrangement links TRBV20-1 to TRBJ2-1; 7 bases fit TRBD2. The length of the CDR3 is 11 residues. Trimming at V came to 1 base and at J to 9 bases, leaving 0 bases not matched to a gene. Germline V gene data show CDR1 as DFQATT and CDR2 as SNEGSKA (reference sequence). The CDR3 coding sequence is TGCAGTGCTAGAGCGGGGGGTGAGCAGTTCTTC. Protein product: CSARAGGEQFF.

The V call is TRBV7-2, the J call TRBJ1-1; TRBD1 might be the D (5 bases). Germline V gene sequence: CDR1 SGHTA, CDR2 FQGNSA. V gave up 5 bases and J gave up 4 bases, with 17 bases separating them. This CDR3 region has 15 residues. DNA of the CDR3: TGTGCCAGCAGCGATACGGGAGGGGTGAGCACTGAAGCTTTCTTT. Its translation: CASSDTGGVSTEAFF.

This chain joins TRBV7-6 and TRBJ1-2; D call uncertain. Germline V gene data show CDR1 as SGHVS and CDR2 as FNYEAQ. Trimming cost V 0 bases and J 8 bases, with 19 bases left between them. This CDR3 spans 16 amino acids. CDR3 sequence (DNA): TGTGCCAGCAGCTTAGCGTATGCAGGCAGGATGAGCGGCTACACCTTC. This sequence encodes CASSLAYAGRMSGYTF.

The V gene is TRBV27, the J gene TRBJ2-5, with 7 bases matching TRBD2. Trimming took 2 bases from V and 5 from J; bases not matched to a gene: 8. CDR1 and CDR2 (germline): MNHEY, SMNVEV (reference sequence). This CDR3 has 15 residues. The CDR3 is CASSLGGSYAETQYF. The CDR3 DNA reads as TGTGCCAGCAGTTTAGGCGGGAGCTACGCTGAGACCCAGTACTTC.

Concerning this clone itself: At one end, the junction sequence differs from germline, possibly due to a read error. The CDR3 coding sequence is TGTGCCAGCAGGTTAGGGGCCGGACAGGGTATAGAAAAACTGTTTTTT. The encoded protein is CASRLGAGQGIEKLFF. This chain connects TRBV7-2 to TRBJ1-4; 8 bases match TRBD1. CDR1 is SGHTA, CDR2 FQGNSA, per germline. The CDR3 spans 16 residues.

The CDR3, as DNA: TGTGCCAGCAGCCCCTGGACGGAGAACACCGGGGAGCTGTTTTTT. It translates to CASSPWTENTGELFF. The rearrangement links TRBV11-3 to TRBJ2-2, with D unclear. Germline CDR1 and CDR2: SGHNT and YENEEA. The V gene lost 5 bases and the J gene lost 1 base, with 11 bases spanning the gap. The CDR3 covers 15 residues. The complete variable domain, with remaining parts taken from reference TRBV11-3 and TRBJ2-2, reads EAGVVQSPRYKIIEKKQPVAFWCNPISGHNTLYWYLQNLGQGPELLIRYENEEAVDDSQLPKDRFSAERLKGVDSTLKIQPAELGDSAVYLCASSPWTENTGELFFGEGSRLTVL.

V usage is TRBV4-3 and J usage is TRBJ1-1; D ambiguous. CDR1 LGHNA and CDR2 YSLEER come from the germline V gene. Deletions cut 1 base from V and 3 bases from J, with 6 bases between. This CDR3 comprises 13 residues. In DNA form, the CDR3 reads TGCGCCAGCAGCCAAGGCCGGGACACTGAAGCTTTCTTT. It translates to CASSQGRDTEAFF.

This chain uses TRBV28 with TRBJ1-5; possibly TRBD1 for D (5 bases). V was cut by 7 bases and J by 9 bases, with 13 bases left in between. Germline V gives CDR1 MDHEN, CDR2 SYDVKM. This CDR3 has 12 amino acids. This CDR3 is CASTQGFRPQHF. CDR3 bases: TGTGCCAGCACTCAGGGATTTCGGCCCCAGCATTTT.

The V gene is TRBV7-2, the J gene TRBJ2-7; 10 bases align to TRBD1. The V gene's germline CDR1 is SGHTA and CDR2 FQGNSA. This CDR3 spans 14 amino acids. The V and J ends lost 4 bases and 4 bases, in that order; junction bases with no gene match: 4. The CDR3 region is CASSSTGGEYEQYF. CDR3 sequence (DNA): TGTGCCAGCAGCTCGACAGGGGGCGAGTACGAGCAGTACTTC.

The J gene is TRBJ2-7, the V gene TRBV30; weak D call: TRBD2 (6 bases). CDR3 length: 12 amino acids. Germline lookup yields CDR1 GTSNPN and CDR2 SVGIG (reference sequence). V was clipped by 5 bases and J by 5 bases, with 13 bases between them. The CDR3 sequence: CAWDQGGNEQYF. DNA of the CDR3: TGTGCCTGGGACCAGGGAGGAAACGAGCAGTACTTC. The whole variable domain, filled in from reference TRBV30 and TRBJ2-7, reads SQTIHQWPATLVQPVGSPLSLECTVEGTSNPNLYWYRQAAGRGLQLLFYSVGIGQISSEVPQNLSASRPQDRQFILSSKKLLLSDSGFYLCAWDQGGNEQYFGPGTRLTVT.

V gene TRBV18 combines with J gene TRBJ1-2; no clear D gene. Trimming removed 3 bases at V and 6 bases at J, with 14 bases between. There are 14 residues in the CDR3. Germline V gene lookup returns CDR1 KGHSH and CDR2 LQKENI. The CDR3 loop is CASSPSLDGNGYTF. CDR3 DNA sequence: TGTGCCAGCTCACCCTCCTTAGACGGGAATGGCTACACCTTC.

This clone was found once. The gene calls are TRBV9 and TRBJ2-5; D remains unclear. Trimming shortened V by 0 bases and J by 3 bases, and 6 bases separated the two germline ends. Germline CDR1 SGDLS, CDR2 YYNGEE. The CDR3 covers 13 residues. The CDR3 DNA sequence: TGTGCCAGCAGCGTAGGGGCCGAAGAGACCCAGTACTTC. The encoded protein is CASSVGAEETQYF.

The chain joins TRBV7-2 to TRBJ2-5, with TRBD2 as a possible D gene (6 bases). Germline V gene sequence: CDR1 SGHTA, CDR2 FQGNSA. V was pared by 1 base and J by 5 bases, with 8 bases between. The length of the CDR3 is 13 residues. CDR3 sequence (DNA): TGTGCCAGCAGCTTAGGAGGAGGGGAGACCCAGTACTTC. Its protein is CASSLGGGETQYF. Drawing the rest from reference TRBV7-2 and TRBJ2-5, the complete variable domain is GAGVSQSPSNKVTEKGKDVELRCDPISGHTALYWYRQSLGQGLEFLIYFQGNSAPDKSGLPSDRFSAERTGGSVSTLTIQRTQQEDSAVYLCASSLGGGETQYFGPGTRLLVL.

This clone was observed a handful of times. The V and J genes are TRBV10-3 and TRBJ1-4; 7 bases agree with TRBD1. CDR1 and CDR2 from the germline V gene are ENHRY and SYGVKD. This CDR3 comprises 14 residues. After removal of 2 bases from V and 5 bases from J, the junction contained 2 bases not matched to a gene. The chain's CDR3 is CAISEGQENEKLFF. Written as DNA, the CDR3 is TGTGCCATCAGTGAGGGACAGGAGAATGAAAAACTGTTTTTT.